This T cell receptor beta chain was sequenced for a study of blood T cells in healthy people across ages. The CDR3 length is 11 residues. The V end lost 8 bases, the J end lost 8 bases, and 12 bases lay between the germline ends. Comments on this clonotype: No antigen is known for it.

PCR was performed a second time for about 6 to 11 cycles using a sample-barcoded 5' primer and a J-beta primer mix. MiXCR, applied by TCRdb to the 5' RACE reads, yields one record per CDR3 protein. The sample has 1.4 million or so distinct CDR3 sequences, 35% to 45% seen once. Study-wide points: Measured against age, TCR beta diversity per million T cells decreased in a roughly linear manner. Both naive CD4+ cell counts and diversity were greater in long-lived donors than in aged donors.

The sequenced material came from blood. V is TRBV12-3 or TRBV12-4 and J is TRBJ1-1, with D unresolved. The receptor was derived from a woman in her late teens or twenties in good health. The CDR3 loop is CASAHREEAFF. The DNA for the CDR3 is TGTGCCAGCGCTCATCGGGAGGAAGCTTTCTTT.